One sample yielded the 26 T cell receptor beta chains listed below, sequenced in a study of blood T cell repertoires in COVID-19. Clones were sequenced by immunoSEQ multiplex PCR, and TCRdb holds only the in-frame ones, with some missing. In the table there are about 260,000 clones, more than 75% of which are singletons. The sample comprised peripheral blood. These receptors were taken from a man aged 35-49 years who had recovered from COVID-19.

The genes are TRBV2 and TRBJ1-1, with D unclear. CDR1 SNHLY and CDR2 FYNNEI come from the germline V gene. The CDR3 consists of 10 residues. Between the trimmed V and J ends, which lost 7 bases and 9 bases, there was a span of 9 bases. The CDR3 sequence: CASNPQKAFF. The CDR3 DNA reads TGTGCCAGCAATCCACAGAAAGCTTTCTTT.

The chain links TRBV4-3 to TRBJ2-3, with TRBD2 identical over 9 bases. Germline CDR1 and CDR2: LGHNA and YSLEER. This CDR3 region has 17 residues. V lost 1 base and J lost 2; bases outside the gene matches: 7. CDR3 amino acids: CASSQAVAGALTDTQYF. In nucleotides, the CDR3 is TGCGCCAGCAGCCAAGCGGTAGCGGGGGCGCTCACAGATACGCAGTATTTT.

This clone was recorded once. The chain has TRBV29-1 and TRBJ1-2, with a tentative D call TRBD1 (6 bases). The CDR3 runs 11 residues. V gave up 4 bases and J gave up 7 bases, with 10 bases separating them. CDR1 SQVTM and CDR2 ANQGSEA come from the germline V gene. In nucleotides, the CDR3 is TGCAGCGTTGGGGACACTGGTGGCTACACCTTC. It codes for CSVGDTGGYTF.

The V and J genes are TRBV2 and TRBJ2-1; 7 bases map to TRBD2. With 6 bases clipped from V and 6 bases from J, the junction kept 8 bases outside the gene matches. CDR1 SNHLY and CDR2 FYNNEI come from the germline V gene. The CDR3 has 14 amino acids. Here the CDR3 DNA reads TGTGCCAGCAGGGACCCCGGGACTATCAATGAGCAGTTCTTC. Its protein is CASRDPGTINEQFF.

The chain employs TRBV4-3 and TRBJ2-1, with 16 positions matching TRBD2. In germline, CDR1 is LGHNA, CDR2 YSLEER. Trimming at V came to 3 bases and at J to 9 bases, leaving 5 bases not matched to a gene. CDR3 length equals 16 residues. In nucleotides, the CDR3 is TGCGCCAGCAGCCAGGGACTAGCGGGGGGGGGCCTTGAGCAGTTCTTC. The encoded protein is CASSQGLAGGGLEQFF.

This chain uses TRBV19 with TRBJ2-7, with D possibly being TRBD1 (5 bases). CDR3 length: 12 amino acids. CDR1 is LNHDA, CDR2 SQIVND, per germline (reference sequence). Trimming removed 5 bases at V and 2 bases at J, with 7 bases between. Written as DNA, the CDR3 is TGTGCCAGTAGTGCGACAGCCTACGAGCAGTACTTC. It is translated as CASSATAYEQYF. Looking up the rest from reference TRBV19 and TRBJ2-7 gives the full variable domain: DGGITQSPKYLFRKEGQNVTLSCEQNLNHDAMYWYRQDPGQGLRLIYYSQIVNDFQKGDIAEGYSVSREKKESFPLTVTSAQKNPTAFYLCASSATAYEQYFGPGTRLTVT.

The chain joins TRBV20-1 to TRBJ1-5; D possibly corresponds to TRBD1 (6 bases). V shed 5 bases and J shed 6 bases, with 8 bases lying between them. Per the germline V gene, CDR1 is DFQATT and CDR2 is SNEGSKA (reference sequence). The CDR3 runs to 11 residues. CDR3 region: CSAQGGQPQHF. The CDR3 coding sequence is TGCAGTGCTCAAGGGGGTCAGCCCCAGCATTTT.

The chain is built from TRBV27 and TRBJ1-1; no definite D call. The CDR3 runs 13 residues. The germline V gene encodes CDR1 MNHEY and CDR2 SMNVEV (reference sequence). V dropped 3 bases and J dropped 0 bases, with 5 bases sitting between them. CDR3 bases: TGTGCCAGCAGTTTCAGGTTGAACACTGAAGCTTTCTTT. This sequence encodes CASSFRLNTEAFF.

The CDR3 nucleotides read TGTGCCAGCACTCTGGACAGGGGCTACGAGCAGTACTTC. It encodes CASTLDRGYEQYF. The rearrangement uses TRBV6-5 and TRBJ2-7; 9 bases map to TRBD1. The germline V gene encodes CDR1 MNHEY and CDR2 SVGAGI. J was trimmed by 3 bases and V by 7 bases; bases with no gene match: 4. The CDR3 spans 13 residues.

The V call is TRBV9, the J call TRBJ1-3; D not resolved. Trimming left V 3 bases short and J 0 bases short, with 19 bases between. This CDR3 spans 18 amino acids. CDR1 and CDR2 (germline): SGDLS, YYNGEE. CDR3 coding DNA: TGTGCCAGCAGCGACTCTCAAGACACTGGTGACTCTGGAAACACCATATATTTT. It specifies CASSDSQDTGDSGNTIYF.

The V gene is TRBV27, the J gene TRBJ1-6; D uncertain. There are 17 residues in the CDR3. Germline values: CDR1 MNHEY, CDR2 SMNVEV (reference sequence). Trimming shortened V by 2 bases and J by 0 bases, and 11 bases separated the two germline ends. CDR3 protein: CASSLISRSSYNSPLHF. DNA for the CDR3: TGTGCCAGCAGTTTAATAAGTAGGAGCTCCTATAATTCACCCCTCCACTTT.

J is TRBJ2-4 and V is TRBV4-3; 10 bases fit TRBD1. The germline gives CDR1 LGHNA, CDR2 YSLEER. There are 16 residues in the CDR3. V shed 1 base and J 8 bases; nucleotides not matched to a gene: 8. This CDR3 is CASSQGRGQGTYIQYF. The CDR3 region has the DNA TGCGCCAGCAGCCAAGGACGGGGACAGGGGACGTACATTCAGTACTTC.

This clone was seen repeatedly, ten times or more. CDR3 in DNA: TGTGCCAGCAGCTTTAGGGGTCTTAGCACAGATACGCAGTATTTT. Residues: CASSFRGLSTDTQYF. This chain uses TRBV7-9 with TRBJ2-3, with D maybe TRBD1 (5 bases). Germline assignment: CDR1 SEHNR and CDR2 FQNEAQ (reference sequence). This CDR3 spans 15 amino acids. V lost 3 bases to trimming and J lost 0 bases, with 10 bases between them.

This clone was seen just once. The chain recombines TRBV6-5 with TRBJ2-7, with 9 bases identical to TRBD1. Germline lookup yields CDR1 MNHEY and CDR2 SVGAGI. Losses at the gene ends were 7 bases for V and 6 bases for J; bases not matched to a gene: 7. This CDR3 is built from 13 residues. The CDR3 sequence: CASTHGDRVEQYF. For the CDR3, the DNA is TGTGCCAGCACCCACGGGGACAGGGTCGAGCAGTACTTC.

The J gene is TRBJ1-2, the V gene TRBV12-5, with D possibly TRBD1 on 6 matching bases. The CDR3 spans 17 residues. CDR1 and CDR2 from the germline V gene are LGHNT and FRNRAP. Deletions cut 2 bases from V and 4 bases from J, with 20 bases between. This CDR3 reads CASGLWLAGVQGYGYTF. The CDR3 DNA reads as TGTGCTAGTGGTTTGTGGCTGGCAGGGGTTCAAGGCTATGGCTACACCTTC.

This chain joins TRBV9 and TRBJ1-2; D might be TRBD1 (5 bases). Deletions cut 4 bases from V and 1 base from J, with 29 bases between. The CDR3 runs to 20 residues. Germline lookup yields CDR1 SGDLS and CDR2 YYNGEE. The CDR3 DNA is TGTGCCAGCAGCACCCCCACGGGAGGGGAGATCTCCTCCCTTAACTATGGCTACACCTTC. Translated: CASSTPTGGEISSLNYGYTF.

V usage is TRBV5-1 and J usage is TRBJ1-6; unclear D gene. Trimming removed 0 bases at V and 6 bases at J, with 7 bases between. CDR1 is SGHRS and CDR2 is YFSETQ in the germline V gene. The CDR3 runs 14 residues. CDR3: CASSLGEGNSPLHF. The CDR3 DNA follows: TGCGCCAGCAGCTTGGGGGAGGGTAATTCACCCCTCCACTTT.

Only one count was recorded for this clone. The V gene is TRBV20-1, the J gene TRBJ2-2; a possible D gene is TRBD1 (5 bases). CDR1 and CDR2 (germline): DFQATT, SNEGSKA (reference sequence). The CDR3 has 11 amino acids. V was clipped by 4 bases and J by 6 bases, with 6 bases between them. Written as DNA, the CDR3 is TGCAGTGCTATGGGGCCCGGGGAGCTGTTTTTT. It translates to CSAMGPGELFF.

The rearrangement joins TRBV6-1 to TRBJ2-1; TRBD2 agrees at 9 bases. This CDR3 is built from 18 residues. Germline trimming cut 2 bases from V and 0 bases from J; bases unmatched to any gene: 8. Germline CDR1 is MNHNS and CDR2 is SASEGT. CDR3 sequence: CASSEFAGGASSYNEQFF. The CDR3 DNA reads TGTGCCAGCAGTGAATTTGCGGGGGGGGCGAGCTCCTACAATGAGCAGTTCTTC.

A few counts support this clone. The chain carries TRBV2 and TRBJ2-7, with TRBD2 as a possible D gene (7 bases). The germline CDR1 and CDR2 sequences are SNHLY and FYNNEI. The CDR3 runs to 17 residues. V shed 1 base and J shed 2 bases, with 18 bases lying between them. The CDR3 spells CASSEDLGGLTPYEQYF. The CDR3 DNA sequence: TGTGCCAGCAGTGAAGATCTGGGGGGGCTGACCCCCTACGAGCAGTACTTC.

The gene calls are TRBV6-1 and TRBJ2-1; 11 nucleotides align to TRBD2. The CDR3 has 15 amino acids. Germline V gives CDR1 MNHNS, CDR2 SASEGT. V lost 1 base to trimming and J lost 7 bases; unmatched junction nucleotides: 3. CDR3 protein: CASSEELAGGNEQFF. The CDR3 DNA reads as TGTGCCAGCAGTGAAGAATTAGCGGGGGGGAATGAGCAGTTCTTC.

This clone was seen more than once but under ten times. This chain's CDR3 is CASSSSGGARDGELFF. CDR3 sequence (DNA): TGTGCCAGCAGCTCCTCCGGGGGGGCCCGCGACGGGGAGCTGTTTTTT. The chain couples TRBV5-4 to TRBJ2-2, with 8 bases that match TRBD2. The CDR3 contains 16 residues. Germline CDR1 and CDR2: SGHNT and YYREEE (reference sequence). The trim removed 3 bases at V and 7 bases at J, leaving 11 bases unmatched.

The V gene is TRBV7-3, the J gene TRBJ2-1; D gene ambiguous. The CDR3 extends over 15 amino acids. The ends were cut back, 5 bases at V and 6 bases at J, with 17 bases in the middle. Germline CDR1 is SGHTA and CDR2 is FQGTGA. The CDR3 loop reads CASSADSRPPNEQFF. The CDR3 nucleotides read TGTGCCAGCAGCGCTGACTCGAGACCCCCCAATGAGCAGTTCTTC.

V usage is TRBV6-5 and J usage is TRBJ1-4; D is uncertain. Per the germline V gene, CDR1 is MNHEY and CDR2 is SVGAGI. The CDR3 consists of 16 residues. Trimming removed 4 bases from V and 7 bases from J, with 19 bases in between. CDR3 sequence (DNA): TGTGCCAGCAGTTCAACCGCGGGCTCCGGCGGTGAAAAACTGTTTTTT. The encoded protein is CASSSTAGSGGEKLFF.

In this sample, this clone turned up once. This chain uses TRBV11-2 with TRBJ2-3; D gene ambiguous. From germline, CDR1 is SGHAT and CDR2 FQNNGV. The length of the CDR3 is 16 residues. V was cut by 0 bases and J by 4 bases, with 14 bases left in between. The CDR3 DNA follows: TGTGCCAGCAGCTTAGATCTCGCTAGTCGGCCAGATACGCAGTATTTT. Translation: CASSLDLASRPDTQYF.

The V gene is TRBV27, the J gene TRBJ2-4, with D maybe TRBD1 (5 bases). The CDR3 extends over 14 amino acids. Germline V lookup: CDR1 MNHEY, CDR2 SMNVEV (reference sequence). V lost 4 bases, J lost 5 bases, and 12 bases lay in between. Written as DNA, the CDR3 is TGTGCCAGCAGTTCCCTTAGCAGGGAAAACATTCAGTACTTC. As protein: CASSSLSRENIQYF.